The 28 T cell receptor delta chains reported below all come from one sample, sequenced in a study of gamma-delta chains in newborns, infants, children (dated by TCRdb to the late 2010s). TCRdb shows the sequencer as Illumina MiSeq. In TCRdb, clones were called once more from the public reads by CATT, and rows of identical DNA were later combined. The sample table holds approximately 4,100 delta-chain clones, of which roughly 4.5% were seen once. The ten largest clones represent around 6% of the sample. Sequencing used blood. These receptors all stem from a child who was a newborn, infant or young child, either healthy, febrile or measles-vaccinated (not recorded which).

This clone rates as medium-sized (0.01 to 0.1%). This CDR3 is also generated by other DNA sequences in the sample. The chain combines TRDV2 with TRDJ3; 8 bases align to TRDD3. The V segment lost 1 base and the J segment 0 bases; nucleotides outside the gene matches: 7. CDR1 and CDR2 (germline): GEAIGNYY, EKD. The CDR3 spans 19 residues. CDR3 amino acids: CACDTAGGPSSWDTRQMFF. CDR3 DNA: TGTGCCTGTGACACGGCTGGGGGACCCAGCTCCTGGGACACCCGACAGATGTTTTTC.

As to this clone: Being one base from a much bigger clone, this may be a read error. This specimen includes other DNA sequences encoding the same CDR3. This chain links TRDV2 with TRDJ2; tentatively, D is TRDD3 (6 bases). This CDR3 is 21 amino acids long. In germline, CDR1 is GEAIGNYY, CDR2 EKD. V was shortened by 4 bases and J by 1 base, with 30 bases between the two germline ends. In nucleotides, the CDR3 is TGTGCCTGTGATCCCGTGGGGGGGGACAAACTAAAGGGGGGTTTGACAGCACAACTCTTCTTT. It specifies CACDPVGGDKLKGGLTAQLFF.

There are a few counts of this clone. Since a much larger clone is just one base distant, this may be a read error. Other DNA variants within this sample encode the same CDR3. The CDR3 DNA sequence: TGTGCCTGCGACCCGCTGGGGGAGGGCGATAAACTCATCTTT. It specifies CACDPLGEGDKLIF. V usage is TRDV2 and J usage is TRDJ1, with 8 bases lining up with TRDD3. Trimming removed 7 bases from V and 4 bases from J; junction bases left unmatched: 10. Germline V gene data show CDR1 as GEAIGNYY and CDR2 as EKD. The CDR3 totals 14 residues.

The chain carries TRDV2 and TRDJ1; 11 bases are a match to TRDD3. The CDR3 spans 20 residues. V shed 0 bases, J shed 0 bases, and the junction held 14 bases outside the gene matches. Germline V CDR1 and CDR2: GEAIGNYY, EKD. CDR3 sequence (DNA): TGTGCCTGTGACACCGTCCCTGGGGGATACATCAGTACCTACACCGATAAACTCATCTTT. As protein: CACDTVPGGYISTYTDKLIF.

This clone showed up just a few times. This may arise from a read error, as a much more abundant clone is one base away. Distinct nucleotide sequences in the sample also encode this CDR3. The rearrangement uses TRDV2 and TRDJ1, with 10 bases that match TRDD3. Germline V gives CDR1 GEAIGNYY, CDR2 EKD. The trim removed 3 bases at V and 3 bases at J, leaving 9 bases unmatched. CDR3 length equals 16 residues. As DNA, the CDR3 is TGTGCCTGTGACCCGCTGGGGGATAGAGGAGCCGATAAACTCATCTTT. This translates into CACDPLGDRGADKLIF.

The chain couples TRDV2 to TRDJ1; D is possibly TRDD3 (6 bases). This CDR3 region has 16 residues. Trimming stripped 0 bases from V and 0 bases from J, with 13 bases between. The germline gives CDR1 GEAIGNYY, CDR2 EKD. CDR3 DNA sequence: TGTGCCTGTGACACCGTGGGGGGCCCGTACACCGATAAACTCATCTTT. Amino acids: CACDTVGGPYTDKLIF.

This clone is termed medium-sized (0.01 to 0.1%). The V gene is TRDV2, the J gene TRDJ1, with D possibly matching TRDD3 (6 bases). This CDR3 spans 15 amino acids. The germline V and J ends were trimmed by 3 bases and 0 bases, with 13 bases remaining between them. CDR1 is GEAIGNYY and CDR2 is EKD in the germline V gene. CDR3 sequence: CACDLIMGDTDKLIF. CDR3 coding DNA: TGTGCCTGTGACCTCATAATGGGGGACACCGATAAACTCATCTTT.

To note about this clone: A much bigger clone sits one base away, suggesting this may be a read error. Other DNA sequences from this sample encode an identical CDR3 as well. CDR3: CACDILGDTAQLFF. The CDR3 nucleotides are TGTGCCTGTGACATACTGGGGGATACAGCGCAACTCTTCTTT. The chain uses TRDV2 and TRDJ2, with 12 bases that match TRDD3. The CDR3 consists of 14 residues. Germline CDR1 is GEAIGNYY and CDR2 is EKD.

This sequence joins TRDV1 and TRDJ1; 10 nucleotides align to TRDD3. The germline V gene encodes CDR1 TSWWSYY and CDR2 QGS. The CDR3 is 22 residues long. The junction had 26 bases not matched to a gene; V was cut back by 4 bases and J by 3 bases. CDR3 bases: TGTGCTCTTGGGGGGTCTTCCTACTCGAGGTATGGTATACTGGGGGATCCCGATAAACTCATCTTT. As protein: CALGGSSYSRYGILGDPDKLIF.

This clone turned up a few times. The chain uses TRDV2 and TRDJ1; TRDD3 agrees at 11 bases. This CDR3 contains 19 residues. The germline V gene has CDR1 GEAIGNYY and CDR2 EKD. With V trimmed by 0 bases and J by 1 base, 12 bases remained unmatched. The CDR3 spells CACDTVRWGIRRSTDKLIF. The CDR3, as DNA: TGTGCCTGTGACACCGTACGGTGGGGGATACGCAGGAGCACCGATAAACTCATCTTT.

Note on this clone: Being one base from a much bigger clone, this may be a read error. V usage is TRDV2 and J usage is TRDJ3; 10 bases line up with TRDD3. CDR1 is GEAIGNYY and CDR2 is EKD in the germline V gene. Trimming removed 3 bases from V and 2 bases from J; junction bases left unmatched: 12. CDR3 length: 20 amino acids. The CDR3: CACDATRTGGSTWDTRQMFF. The CDR3 DNA sequence: TGTGCCTGTGACGCCACCCGTACTGGGGGATCGACCTGGGACACCCGACAGATGTTTTTC.

This clone was seen a handful of times. This may arise from a read error, as a much more abundant clone is one base away. The chain has TRDV2 and TRDJ3, with 10 bases identical to TRDD3. The CDR3 is 20 amino acids. CDR1 and CDR2 from the germline V gene are GEAIGNYY and EKD. CDR3 in amino acids: CACDTAGGYAPSCDTRQMFF. CDR3 in DNA: TGTGCCTGTGACACCGCCGGGGGATACGCTCCCTCCTGTGACACCCGACAGATGTTTTTC.

As for this clone: It may be a read error: a sequence one base away is much more abundant. This sample includes further DNA sequences coding for the same CDR3. The rearrangement joins TRDV2 to TRDJ1; 10 bases line up with TRDD3. From germline, CDR1 is GEAIGNYY and CDR2 EKD. V lost 0 bases to trimming and J lost 2 bases; unmatched junction nucleotides: 11. This CDR3 region has 18 residues. CDR3 in amino acids: CACDTLVLGDTLTDKLIF. The CDR3, as DNA: TGTGCCTGTGACACCCTTGTCTTGGGGGATACCCTTACCGATAAACTCATCTTT.

V usage is TRDV2 and J usage is TRDJ2; 13 nucleotides line up with TRDD3. CDR1 is GEAIGNYY and CDR2 is EKD in the germline V gene. The CDR3 runs 19 residues. With V trimmed by 3 bases and J by 2 bases, 11 bases remained unmatched. The CDR3 sequence: CACDPLLGDTRKLTAQLFF. The CDR3 region has the DNA TGTGCCTGTGACCCATTACTGGGGGATACGCGGAAATTGACAGCACAACTCTTCTTT.

As DNA, the CDR3 is TGTGCCTGTGACACCGTAAGCTCCTGGGACACCCGACAGATGTTTTTC. Residues: CACDTVSSWDTRQMFF. The V and J genes are TRDV2 and TRDJ3; D unclear. The V gene's germline CDR1 is GEAIGNYY and CDR2 EKD. This CDR3 spans 16 amino acids. V was pared by 0 bases and J by 0 bases, with 5 bases between.

The chain recombines TRDV2 with TRDJ1, with 8 bases lining up with TRDD3. V shed 3 bases and J 0 bases; nucleotides not matched to a gene: 17. Germline V lookup: CDR1 GEAIGNYY, CDR2 EKD. CDR3 length: 19 residues. The CDR3 spells CACDPVLGATSSYTDKLIF. The CDR3 DNA reads as TGTGCCTGTGACCCCGTACTGGGGGCTACGAGCTCGTACACCGATAAACTCATCTTT.

To note about this clone: A much larger clone lies a single base off, so this may be a read error. This chain's CDR3 is CACDSVPQVGDIGTDKLIF. In DNA form, the CDR3 reads TGTGCCTGTGACTCCGTTCCCCAAGTGGGGGATATTGGGACCGATAAACTCATCTTT. V and J are TRDV2 and TRDJ1; 9 bases agree with TRDD3. Losses at the gene ends were 3 bases for V and 2 bases for J; bases not matched to a gene: 18. The CDR3 is 19 residues long. In germline, CDR1 is GEAIGNYY, CDR2 EKD.

This clone was seen only a few times. This may be a read error, as it is one base from a much larger clone. The chain carries TRDV2 and TRDJ3, with 7 nucleotides matching TRDD3. This CDR3 contains 20 residues. Germline loops: CDR1 GEAIGNYY, CDR2 EKD. The CDR3, as DNA: TGTGCCTGTGACAAAGCGGCTGGGGGTCAAAGCTCCTGTGACACCCGACAGATGTTTTTC. Protein: CACDKAAGGQSSCDTRQMFF.

Within the sample, this clone is medium-sized (0.01 to 0.1%). The rearrangement joins TRDV2 to TRDJ1; D remains unclear. The CDR3 contains 15 residues. The V gene lost 0 bases and the J gene lost 0 bases, with 10 bases spanning the gap. Germline loops: CDR1 GEAIGNYY, CDR2 EKD. The CDR3 DNA reads TGTGCCTGTGACACCGTGGGTACGTACACCGATAAACTCATCTTT. The encoded protein is CACDTVGTYTDKLIF.

A few counts support this clone. A much larger clone lies a single base off, so this may be a read error. This rearrangement joins TRDV2 to TRDJ1; a possible D gene is TRDD3 (6 bases). The V gene lost 3 bases and the J gene lost 2 bases, with 18 bases spanning the gap. CDR1 is GEAIGNYY, CDR2 EKD, per germline. The CDR3 is made up of 16 amino acids. CDR3 in DNA: TGTGCCTGTGACGTGGTTATTGGGGGGCCTACCGATAAACTCATCTTT. It encodes CACDVVIGGPTDKLIF.

This clone rates as large. This CDR3 is also generated by other DNA sequences in the sample. The gene calls are TRDV2 and TRDJ1; no clear D gene. The CDR3 has 14 amino acids. The germline CDR1 and CDR2 sequences are GEAIGNYY and EKD. V was pared by 0 bases and J by 0 bases, with 7 bases between. The CDR3 loop reads CACDTVGYTDKLIF. CDR3 bases: TGTGCCTGTGACACCGTTGGGTACACCGATAAACTCATCTTT.

This sequence joins TRDV2 and TRDJ1, with 13 bases lining up with TRDD3. This CDR3 is 16 amino acids long. In germline, CDR1 is GEAIGNYY, CDR2 EKD. The J segment lost 2 bases and the V segment lost 3 bases, leaving 5 bases of the junction unmatched. CDR3 DNA: TGTGCCTGTGACTCACTGGGGGATACGCGTACCGATAAACTCATCTTT. It translates to CACDSLGDTRTDKLIF.

In its sample, this clone ranks as medium-sized. Other DNA variants within this sample encode the same CDR3. The V call is TRDV2, the J call TRDJ2, with 8 bases fitting TRDD3. The junction had 17 bases not matched to a gene; V was cut back by 0 bases and J by 0 bases. There are 21 residues in the CDR3. Per the germline V gene, CDR1 is GEAIGNYY and CDR2 is EKD. CDR3: CACDTVLSLTGGPSLTAQLFF. CDR3 in DNA: TGTGCCTGTGACACCGTCCTATCCCTCACTGGGGGTCCCTCTTTGACAGCACAACTCTTCTTT.

This clone was seen more than once but under ten times. The germline gene is not matched at one end of the junction; a read error may be the cause. Other nucleotide sequences in the sample specify the same CDR3. The chain couples TRDV2 to TRDJ1, with TRDD3 matching over 9 bases. CDR1 is GEAIGNYY and CDR2 is EKD in the germline V gene. The CDR3 loop spans 18 amino acids. The CDR3 DNA reads TGCGCCTGTGACAACGTACTGGGGGACCCGATGTACACCGATAAACTCATCTTT. The encoded protein is CACDNVLGDPMYTDKLIF.

In this sample, this clone is medium-sized (0.01 to 0.1%). Other DNA sequences in the sample encode the same CDR3. The J gene is TRDJ3, the V gene TRDV2, with TRDD3 identical over 7 bases. Germline CDR1 and CDR2: GEAIGNYY and EKD. V trimming: 3 bases; J trimming: 0 bases; junction bases outside the gene matches: 16. The CDR3 loop spans 21 amino acids. The CDR3 coding sequence is TGTGCCTGTGACCCAACGGTGGCAGTGGGGGACAGCTCCTGGGACACCCGACAGATGTTTTTC. Translating gives CACDPTVAVGDSSWDTRQMFF.

About this clone itself: It is unclear where the CDR3 begins or ends on the DNA, so no DNA is shown, and the CDR3 is as TCRdb lists it. This chain connects TRAV29/DV5 to TRDJ2; the table's D call, TRDD3, was not checked against the DNA. The CDR3 spans 23 residues, counting both ends. CDR1 and CDR2 from the germline V gene are NSMFDY and ISSIKDK. This CDR3 reads CSVLLCSKRAFLRYWSGVAQLFF.

A word on this clone: TCRdb assigns this DNA the protein of a much larger clone, which departs from its translation at residue 8; this likely reflects a read error, and the protein shown comes from translating the DNA. This chain joins TRDV2 and TRDJ1, with 7 bases lining up with TRDD3. Germline CDR1 reads GEAIGNYY; CDR2 reads EKD. The CDR3 spans 15 residues. Trimming cost V 1 base and J 4 bases; bases outside gene matches: 8. The CDR3 reads CACDTLGGQRDKLIF. CDR3 coding DNA: TGTGCCTGTGACACGCTGGGGGGTCAGCGCGATAAACTCATCTTT.

This clone was observed a handful of times. Given a much more abundant clone one base away, this may be a read error. The sample carries other DNA sequences with the same CDR3. The chain carries TRDV2 and TRDJ1; perhaps TRDD3 as D (6 bases). Germline CDR1 GEAIGNYY, CDR2 EKD. Trimming removed 0 bases at V and 5 bases at J, with 21 bases between. The CDR3 spans 17 residues. Here the CDR3 reads CACDTVGGTNPWDKLIF. As DNA, the CDR3 is TGTGCCTGTGACACCGTTGGGGGCACCAATCCATGGGATAAACTCATCTTT.